The clone carrying this TCR beta chain has a count of ten or more. Its antigen is still unknown. The sample comes from a study of T-cell memory formation after mild COVID-19. General study findings and limits: Prior to infection, memory already included some responding clones, suggesting cross-reactive memory joined. Day 15 to 85 contracting clones showed balanced CD4/CD8; later expanders leaned CD4+.

Between the trimmed V and J ends, which lost 0 bases and 5 bases, there was a span of 11 bases. The CDR3 runs 14 residues. Per the germline V gene, CDR1 is SGHRS and CDR2 is YFSETQ. 5'RACE primed from the constant segment yielded TCR alpha and TCR beta cDNA libraries bearing sample barcodes and UMIs. One entry per CDR3 protein, called by TCRdb with MiXCR from the 5' RACE reads. The sample includes about 400,000 distinct CDR3 sequences, approximately 15% of them seen just once. The sequence derives from a man between 18 and 35 years old who had mild COVID-19 (a few samples of this study predate the infection). Cell type and time point are not known. The chain has TRBV5-1 and TRBJ2-5; the D gene could be TRBD1 or TRBD2 (5 bases each). The specimen was PBMCs or a T cell subset sorted from them (not recorded which). CDR3 amino acids: CASSLVGPGETQYF. DNA for the CDR3: TGCGCCAGCAGCTTGGTGGGGCCGGGGGAGACCCAGTACTTC. The complete variable domain, with remaining parts taken from reference TRBV5-1 and TRBJ2-5, reads KAGVTQTPRYLIKTRGQQVTLSCSPISGHRSVSWYQQTPGQGLQFLFEYFSETQRNKGNFPGRFSGRQFSNSRSEMNVSTLELGDSALYLCASSLVGPGETQYFGPGTRLLVL.